The clone carrying this T cell receptor (beta chain) was seen a single time. Its antigen is still unknown. The entry originates in a study of cytomegalovirus exposure and HLA in healthy donors. The study's findings and limits: Researchers had no immune exposure information except CMV serostatus available.

The CDR3 loop spans 17 amino acids. V was pared by 4 bases and J by 1 base, with 14 bases between. Germline V lookup: CDR1 LGHNA, CDR2 YSLEER. It was with 60 Vbeta and 13 Jbeta primers that the PCR ran. This table comes from immunoSEQ multiplex PCR, and its TCRdb copy is limited to in-frame clones, with some not included. The data contain under 100,000 clones, 55% to 75% of them singletons. The chain has TRBV4-3 and TRBJ2-6; the D gene is possibly TRBD1 (7 bases). The sequencing sample was made of PBMCs. The origin of this receptor is a woman aged 50 to 60 in good health and CMV-seropositive. The CDR3 nucleotides read TGCGCCAGCAGCCGAGGGGGCCGGGGGTCTGGGGCCAACGTCCTGACTTTC. It encodes CASSRGGRGSGANVLTF.